This T cell receptor beta chain emerged from a study of blood T cell repertoires in COVID-19. The table came from immunoSEQ multiplex PCR; TCRdb's copy has only in-frame clones and leaves some out. This table has under 500,000 clones, about 90% appearing once. Germline CDR1 SGHTA, CDR2 FQGTGA. The length of the CDR3 is 14 residues. Deletions cut 5 bases from V and 7 bases from J, with 17 bases between. The chain links TRBV7-3 to TRBJ1-1, with D possibly TRBD1 on 5 matching bases. Material for sequencing was PBMCs or T cells enriched from blood (not recorded which). This sequence was found in a woman aged 18 to 35 with acute COVID-19. The CDR3 here is CASSPGRGEGEAFF. CDR3 coding DNA: TGTGCCAGCAGCCCCGGGAGGGGAGAGGGTGAAGCTTTCTTT.